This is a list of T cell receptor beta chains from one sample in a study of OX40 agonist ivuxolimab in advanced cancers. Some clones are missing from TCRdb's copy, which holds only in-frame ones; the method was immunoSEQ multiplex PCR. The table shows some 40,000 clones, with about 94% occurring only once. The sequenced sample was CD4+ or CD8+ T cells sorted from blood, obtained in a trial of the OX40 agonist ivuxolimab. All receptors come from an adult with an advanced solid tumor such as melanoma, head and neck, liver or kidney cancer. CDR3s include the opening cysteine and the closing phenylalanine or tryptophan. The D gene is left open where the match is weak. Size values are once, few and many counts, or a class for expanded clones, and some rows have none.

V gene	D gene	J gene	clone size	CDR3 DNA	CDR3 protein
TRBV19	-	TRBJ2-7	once	TGTGCCAGTAGTATAGCCTTAGGCGTAAGCTCCTACGAGCAGTACTTC	CASSIALGVSSYEQYF
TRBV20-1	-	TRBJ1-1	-	TGCAGTGCTCGACAGGTCGGGGAAGCTTTCTTT	CSARQVGEAFF
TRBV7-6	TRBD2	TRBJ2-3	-	TGTGCCAGCAGCTCCCAGGTGGCTAGCGGTTCCACAGATACGCAGTATTTT	CASSSQVASGSTDTQYF
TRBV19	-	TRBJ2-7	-	TGTGCCAGTAGCGGACGGGATAACTACGAGCAGTACTTC	CASSGRDNYEQYF
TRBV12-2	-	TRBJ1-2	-	TGTGCAAGTCGCTCCGGACCCTGCTATGGCTACACCTTC	CASRSGPCYGYTF
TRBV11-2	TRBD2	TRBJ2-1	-	TGTGCCAGCTCCCCCGCGGGAGATTTCTACAATGAGCAGTTCTTC	CASSPAGDFYNEQFF
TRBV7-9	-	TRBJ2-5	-	TGTGCCAGCAGCTTATTAAGGCCGGTAGAGACCCAGTACTTC	CASSLLRPVETQYF
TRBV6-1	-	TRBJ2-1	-	TGTGCCAAAGGGGGGAGGAGTGAGCAGTTCTTC	CAKGGRSEQFF
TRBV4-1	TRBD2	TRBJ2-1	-	TGCGCCAGCAGCCGGACTAGCGGGAACTATGAGCAGTTCTTC	CASSRTSGNYEQFF
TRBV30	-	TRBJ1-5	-	TGTGCCTGGAGTGTGGGCCCAGGGCTTATGCCCCAGCATTTT	CAWSVGPGLMPQHF
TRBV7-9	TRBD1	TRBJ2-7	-	TGTGCCAGCAGCTTAGCGCTTTTGACAGGGGGCTCCTACGAGCAGTACTTC	CASSLALLTGGSYEQYF
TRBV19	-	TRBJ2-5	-	TGTGCCAGTAGTAGTTGGCTAGCGCAAAAAGAGACCCAGTACTTC	CASSSWLAQKETQYF
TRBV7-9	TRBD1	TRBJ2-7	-	TGTGCCAGCAGCCACCAAGTATGGGACAGGGGCTACGAGCAGTACTTC	CASSHQVWDRGYEQYF
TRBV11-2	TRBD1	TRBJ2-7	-	TGTGCCAGCAGCCTCGGACAGGGGGCCGCTTACGAGCAGTACTTC	CASSLGQGAAYEQYF
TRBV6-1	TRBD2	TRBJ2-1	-	TGTGCCAGCAGTGCTAGCGGGAGGGTATACTCCTACAATGAGCAGTTCTTC	CASSASGRVYSYNEQFF
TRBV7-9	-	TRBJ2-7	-	TGTGCCAGCAGCTTAGTAGGGGCCGAGCAGTACTTC	CASSLVGAEQYF
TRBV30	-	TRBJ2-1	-	TGTGCCTGGAGTGTCAGTAACAATGAGCAGTTCTTC	CAWSVSNNEQFF
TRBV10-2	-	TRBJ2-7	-	TGCGCCAGCAGTGACGGATATGCCTACGAGCAGTACTTC	CASSDGYAYEQYF
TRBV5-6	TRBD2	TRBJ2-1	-	TGTGCCAGCAGCGCACGACTAGCGTTATACAATGAGCAGTTCTTC	CASSARLALYNEQFF
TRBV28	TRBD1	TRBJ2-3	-	TGTGCCAGCAGACCCGGGACAGGGGGGGATACGCAGTATTTT	CASRPGTGGDTQYF
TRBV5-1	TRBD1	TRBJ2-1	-	TGCGCCAGCAGTGGGGACAGGGGGGTCGATGAGCAGTTCTTC	CASSGDRGVDEQFF
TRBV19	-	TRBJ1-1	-	TGTGCCAGTAGTTCCATGACTAGGAACACTGAAGCTTTCTTT	CASSSMTRNTEAFF
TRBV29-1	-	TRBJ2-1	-	TGCAGCGTTGAAGAGGAAGGGTCCTACAATGAGCAGTTCTTC	CSVEEEGSYNEQFF
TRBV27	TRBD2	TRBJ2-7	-	TGTGCCAGCAGCCACCTCTCGCGGGAGGGTCTCGACGAGCAGTACTTC	CASSHLSREGLDEQYF
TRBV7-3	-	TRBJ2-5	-	TGTGCCAGCAGCGTCCTAGGGCCGGGGGAGACCCAGTACTTC	CASSVLGPGETQYF
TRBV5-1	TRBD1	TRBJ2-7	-	TGCGCCAGCAGCTTGTATGGCAGGGGGTCGCCCTACGAGCAGTACTTC	CASSLYGRGSPYEQYF
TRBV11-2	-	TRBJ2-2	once	TGTGCCAGCAGCTTTGGAGCTCTCACCGGGGAGCTGTTTTTT	CASSFGALTGELFF